This TCR beta chain was captured in a study of cytomegalovirus exposure and HLA in healthy donors. Findings and limits, study-wide: The study labeled 150 to 200 TCR beta chains cytomegalovirus-associated.

This clone showed up just once. Its antigen is unidentified. Primers: 60 Vbeta forward and 13 Jbeta reverse. Authors' analysis steps: An analysis that came later counted some 85 million unique TCR beta chains, some 11 million shared. Produced via immunoSEQ multiplex PCR; TCRdb's table is partial and in-frame only. That table furnishes V, J and clone size, whereas the DNA furnished D and trimming. This sample has over 150,000 clones, with about 80% found just once. The V and J ends lost 0 bases and 9 bases, in that order; junction bases with no gene match: 6. This CDR3 is built from 14 residues. Germline V lookup: CDR1 SGHTS, CDR2 YDEGEE.

This chain links TRBV5-8 with TRBJ2-1, with 7 bases aligning to TRBD1. The TCR was taken from a man aged 25-40 years in good health and CMV-seronegative. The sequenced sample consisted of PBMCs. CDR3 DNA sequence: TGTGCCAGCAGCTTGGGGACAGGCGAGGGTGAGCAGTTCTTC. As protein: CASSLGTGEGEQFF.